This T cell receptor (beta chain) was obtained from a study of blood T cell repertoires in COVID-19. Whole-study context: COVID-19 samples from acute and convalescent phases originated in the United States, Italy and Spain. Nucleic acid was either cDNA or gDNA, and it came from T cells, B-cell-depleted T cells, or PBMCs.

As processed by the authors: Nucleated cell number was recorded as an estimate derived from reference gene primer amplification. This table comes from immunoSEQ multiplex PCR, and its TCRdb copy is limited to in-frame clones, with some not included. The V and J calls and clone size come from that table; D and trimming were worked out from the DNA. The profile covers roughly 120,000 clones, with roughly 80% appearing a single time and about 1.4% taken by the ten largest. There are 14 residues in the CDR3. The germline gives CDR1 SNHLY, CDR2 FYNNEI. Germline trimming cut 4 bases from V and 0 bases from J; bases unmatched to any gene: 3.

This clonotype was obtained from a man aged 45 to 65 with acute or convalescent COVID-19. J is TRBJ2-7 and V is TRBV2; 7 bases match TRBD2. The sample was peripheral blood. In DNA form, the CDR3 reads TGTGCCAGCAGTGGCGGGGGTACCTCCTACGAGCAGTACTTC. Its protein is CASSGGGTSYEQYF.